Listed below are T cell receptor beta chains from one sample, sequenced in a study of breast tumors, draining lymph nodes, adjacent tissues. MiXCR, run by TCRdb on the multiplex PCR reads, gives a single entry per CDR3 protein. The sample has fewer than 150,000 distinct CDR3 sequences, 21% seen once; the top ten hold 2.2%. Sequencing was performed on axillary lymph node tissue. These receptors were obtained from a female donor with breast cancer. Some clones in this sample may be carry-over from other donors' samples. The CDR3 runs from the conserved cysteine through the conserved F or W. Each record gives: CDR3 DNA, CDR3 protein, D gene, clone size, V gene, J gene, CDR3 length. D genes are given only for firm matches. Size is stated for part of the rows, as once, few or many counts, or as a class when the clone is expanded.

DNA: TGTGCCAGCAGTTTACGAGTAGCCTCCGATGAGCAGTTCTTC
CDR3: CASSLRVASDEQFF
D: -
size: -
V: TRBV27
J: TRBJ2-1
length: 14

DNA: TGTGCCAGCAGTTTGACGGACAGATCCACCGGGGAGCTGTTTTTT
CDR3: CASSLTDRSTGELFF
D: -
size: -
V: TRBV28
J: TRBJ2-2
length: 15

DNA: TGTGCCAGCAGCTTAATACCGGGCGGCACAGATACGCAGTATTTT
CDR3: CASSLIPGGTDTQYF
D: -
size: many
V: TRBV7-3
J: TRBJ2-3
length: 15

DNA: TGCGCCAGCAGCTTGGAGGGGACTAGCGGTCGCGAGCAGTACTTC
CDR3: CASSLEGTSGREQYF
D: TRBD2
size: many
V: TRBV5-1
J: TRBJ2-7
length: 15

DNA: TGTGCCATCAGTGAGCCGACCAATCCCGGGGAGCTGTTTTTT
CDR3: CAISEPTNPGELFF
D: -
size: many
V: TRBV10-3
J: TRBJ2-2
length: 14

DNA: TGCAGTGCTAGGGGTCCGGGGGTCCCCCTAGGCTATGGCTACACCTTC
CDR3: CSARGPGVPLGYGYTF
D: -
size: many
V: TRBV20-1
J: TRBJ1-2
length: 16

DNA: TGTGCCAGCAGTGAGGTGATCGCGACAGCACCCTCTAGCACAGATACGCAGTATTTT
CDR3: CASSEVIATAPSSTDTQYF
D: -
size: many
V: TRBV2
J: TRBJ2-3
length: 19

DNA: TGCAGTGCTAGCGGGGGGAGCTCCTACGAGCAGTACTTC
CDR3: CSASGGSSYEQYF
D: TRBD2
size: many
V: TRBV20-1
J: TRBJ2-7
length: 13

DNA: TGTGCCAGCAGTCTTCTGGTGGCGGGAGAGCTGTTTTTT
CDR3: CASSLLVAGELFF
D: -
size: -
V: TRBV28
J: TRBJ2-2
length: 13

DNA: TGTGCCAGCAGCCAAGATTGGACAGGAAACACCATATATTTT
CDR3: CASSQDWTGNTIYF
D: -
size: few
V: TRBV3-1
J: TRBJ1-3
length: 14

DNA: TGCAGTGGGGACTTTCACAATGAGCAGTTCTTC
CDR3: CSGDFHNEQFF
D: -
size: many
V: TRBV20-1
J: TRBJ2-1
length: 11

DNA: TGTGCCAGCAGTCCGGGCGGGTCTTATGGCTACACCTTC
CDR3: CASSPGGSYGYTF
D: -
size: many
V: TRBV27
J: TRBJ1-2
length: 13

DNA: TGTGCCAGCAGTCCCGGACTAGCGGTCACAGATACGCAGTATTTT
CDR3: CASSPGLAVTDTQYF
D: TRBD2
size: many
V: TRBV28
J: TRBJ2-3
length: 15

DNA: TGTGCCAGCAGTTACGGGAACAGGGCTGGTGGCTACACCTTC
CDR3: CASSYGNRAGGYTF
D: -
size: many
V: TRBV6-5
J: TRBJ1-2
length: 14

DNA: TGTGCCAGCAGCCCGGGGCGAAGGGGCAGGGAAGAGACCCAGTACTTC
CDR3: CASSPGRRGREETQYF
D: -
size: few
V: TRBV5-4
J: TRBJ2-5
length: 16

DNA: TGTGCCAGCAGCGTAGGGGTTGACGAGACCCAGTACTTC
CDR3: CASSVGVDETQYF
D: -
size: many
V: TRBV9
J: TRBJ2-5
length: 13

DNA: TGCAGTGCTAGCCGACAGGGGGCTCCCCGGGGGACAGATACGCAGTATTTT
CDR3: CSASRQGAPRGTDTQYF
D: TRBD1
size: many
V: TRBV20-1
J: TRBJ2-3
length: 17

DNA: TGTGCCAGCAGCACCGGACTGAACCAAGAGACCCAGTACTTC
CDR3: CASSTGLNQETQYF
D: -
size: many
V: TRBV7-6
J: TRBJ2-5
length: 14

DNA: TGTGCCATCAGTGGGAGCCCCCCGGGGGAGCTGTTTTTT
CDR3: CAISGSPPGELFF
D: -
size: many
V: TRBV10-3
J: TRBJ2-2
length: 13

DNA: TGCGCCAGCAGCCAAGCAGACCTCTTCATGGTCTACGAGCAGTACTTC
CDR3: CASSQADLFMVYEQYF
D: -
size: many
V: TRBV4-1
J: TRBJ2-7
length: 16

DNA: TGTGCCAGCAGCTTGGCACAGTACAATGAGCAGTTCTTC
CDR3: CASSLAQYNEQFF
D: -
size: many
V: TRBV5-6
J: TRBJ2-1
length: 13

DNA: TGTGCCAGCGAACTCTCGGAACAGGGCGTGTACAATGAGCAGTTCTTC
CDR3: CASELSEQGVYNEQFF
D: -
size: many
V: TRBV7-2
J: TRBJ2-1
length: 16

DNA: TGTGCCACCAGAGGCTTCGTGAACACCGGGGAGCTGTTTTTT
CDR3: CATRGFVNTGELFF
D: -
size: many
V: TRBV2
J: TRBJ2-2
length: 14

DNA: TGTGCCAGCAGCAAAGATGGACTAGCGGGAGGGAGTGAGCAGTTCTTC
CDR3: CASSKDGLAGGSEQFF
D: TRBD2
size: many
V: TRBV7-8
J: TRBJ2-1
length: 16

DNA: TGTGCCAGCAGCAGTTGGGACGCCCTCGGAACCTACGAGCAGTACTTC
CDR3: CASSSWDALGTYEQYF
D: -
size: many
V: TRBV7-2
J: TRBJ2-7
length: 16

DNA: TGTGCCAGCGCCGTAGAGCGGTTAGAAGATACGCAGTATTTT
CDR3: CASAVERLEDTQYF
D: -
size: -
V: TRBV27
J: TRBJ2-3
length: 14

DNA: TGCGCCAGCAGTGACGGACTCGGGGGTGAGCAGTACTTC
CDR3: CASSDGLGGEQYF
D: -
size: many
V: TRBV10-1
J: TRBJ2-7
length: 13

DNA: TGTGCCAGCAGCTTGGGACAGGGGCTTTACGAGCAGTACTTC
CDR3: CASSLGQGLYEQYF
D: TRBD1
size: once
V: TRBV5-1
J: TRBJ2-7
length: 14

DNA: TGCGCCAGCAGCTTGGCACTGGGGGGGGAAGAGACCCAGTACTTC
CDR3: CASSLALGGEETQYF
D: TRBD2
size: many
V: TRBV5-1
J: TRBJ2-5
length: 15

DNA: TGCGCCAGCAGTGACTTGCGACCGGGACTAGCGGGAGAGACCGGGGAGCTGTTTTTT
CDR3: CASSDLRPGLAGETGELFF
D: TRBD2
size: many
V: TRBV10-2
J: TRBJ2-2
length: 19

DNA: TGTGCCATCAGAGGGGACAGGGGTGAGGGCTACACCTTC
CDR3: CAIRGDRGEGYTF
D: TRBD1
size: many
V: TRBV10-3
J: TRBJ1-2
length: 13

DNA: TGTGCCAGCACCTTCGGTCCACAGAGCAATCAGCCCCAGCATTTT
CDR3: CASTFGPQSNQPQHF
D: -
size: many
V: TRBV5-8
J: TRBJ1-5
length: 15

DNA: TGTGCCAGCAGCTCAGACGGGGCGTCCTATAATTCACCCCTCCACTTT
CDR3: CASSSDGASYNSPLHF
D: -
size: many
V: TRBV5-5
J: TRBJ1-6
length: 16

DNA: TGTGCCATCTGCCGGGACAACAGTAATCAGCCCCAGCATTTT
CDR3: CAICRDNSNQPQHF
D: -
size: -
V: TRBV10-3
J: TRBJ1-5
length: 14

DNA: TGTGCCTGGAAGAGGCAGGGGGATGCAAAACTGTTTTTT
CDR3: CAWKRQGDAKLFF
D: TRBD1
size: once
V: TRBV30
J: TRBJ1-4
length: 13

DNA: TGTGCCAGCACCGGGCGGAGGACGACCGAGCAGTACTTC
CDR3: CASTGRRTTEQYF
D: -
size: many
V: TRBV6-1
J: TRBJ2-7
length: 13

DNA: TGTGCCAGCAGCTTGGCCGAGCCAGTATCCGAGCAGTACTTC
CDR3: CASSLAEPVSEQYF
D: -
size: many
V: TRBV5-8
J: TRBJ2-7
length: 14

DNA: TGTGCCAGCAGCCGCCGCCGGGGGACAGGGGTCCCTGGACACACCATATATTTT
CDR3: CASSRRRGTGVPGHTIYF
D: TRBD1
size: once
V: TRBV7-6
J: TRBJ1-3
length: 18

DNA: TGTGCCAGCAGCTTAGCGGGGCACGGACCTAAAAATGAAAAACTGTTTTTT
CDR3: CASSLAGHGPKNEKLFF
D: -
size: many
V: TRBV7-9
J: TRBJ1-4
length: 17